This T cell receptor (beta chain) comes out of a study of blood T cell repertoires in COVID-19 (dated by TCRdb to about 2020). For the study in its entirety: Collaborator samples came from the United States, Italy and Spain and covered acute and convalescent phases of COVID-19. The material from the prospective study consisted of cDNA or gDNA derived from T cells, B-cell-depleted T cells, or PBMCs. The dataset comprised deeply sampled blood TCRbeta repertoires from subjects exposed to, actively infected with, or recovered from COVID-19. The repertoires were released in a freely available public database meant as a resource for research on the immune response to SARS-CoV-2. Samples came from the ongoing ImmuneRACE study (first 160 participants) plus 1,254 subjects from 6 global collaborators. The sample metadata nearly always contained a de-identified subject ID, COVID-19 status, age in years and sex. Where HLA class I and class II types were available, the types were taken from metadata supplied by the sample provider, not from assay-based typing.

Study-wide findings and limitations: The quantity of clinical and demographic metadata differed by source and by participant and was supplied without curation.

Of note for this clone: The antigen it binds to is not known. One base away there is no much larger clone; base qualities are not given. The sample contains more than one DNA sequence encoding this CDR3.

The immunoSEQ Assay, a bias-controlled multiplex PCR, was used to amplify TCRbeta CDR3 regions from genomic DNA. In the authors' own workflow: Within the assay, amplification of reference gene primers was used to estimate how many nucleated cells each sample contained. To quantify the absolute abundance of each unique TCRbeta CDR3 rearrangement, sequence reads were collapsed and filtered. Productive Simpson clonality was computed per sample as the square root of Simpson's diversity index over productive rearrangements. Entries here come from immuneACCESS through TCRdb and include only in-frame sequences with V and J called. Some clones fail to appear in such tables; in the studies checked, an unresolved V gene covers under half of the shortfall, and the cause of the remainder is unknown. That table supplies the V and J calls and clone size; D and trimming were determined from the DNA. For this sample the table gives around 200,000 clones, of which around 80% were detected only once. The biggest ten clones account for roughly 8.6% of the sample.

V has 5 bases trimmed and J has 3 bases trimmed; junction bases matching no gene number 6. CDR1 is given as SEHNR and CDR2 as FQNEAQ, both from the germline V gene (reference sequence). From cysteine to phenylalanine, the CDR3 is 14 amino acids long. The retained sequence is limited to the CDR3, 42 bases, with the frame set at the first base. The collaborating institutions used their own protocols to collect whole blood in K2EDTA tubes. Collaborator samples were shipped for TCRbeta analysis as frozen whole blood, isolated PBMCs, or DNA extracted from either sample type. The chain couples TRBV7-9 to TRBJ1-2, with 7 junctional bases fitting TRBD1. Sequencing was done on a sample of peripheral blood. This clonotype was obtained from a man aged 40-50 years with active or convalescent COVID-19. This receptor has the CDR3 CASSTGQGDYGYTF. The DNA sequence reads TGTGCCAGCAGCACCGGGCAGGGGGACTATGGCTACACCTTC.